Below are 18 T cell receptor beta chains sequenced from a single sample in a study of Graves' ophthalmopathy and Graves' hyperthyroidism. RNA transcripts were the source from which TCR beta CDR3 regions were amplified. Following a first-round RT-PCR that used HTBI primers, a second-round multiplex PCR was carried out. From the multiplex PCR reads, TCRdb called clonotypes with MiXCR, one entry per CDR3 protein. Found here are under 800,000 distinct CDR3 sequences, about 20% of them singletons; the top ten hold around 7%. The sample consisted of peripheral blood. The receptors here all came from a woman between 18 and 29 years old with stable Graves' hyperthyroidism. Some clones in this sample may be carry-over from other donors' samples.

The chain recombines TRBV9 with TRBJ2-7; D is uncertain. CDR3 length: 14 amino acids. Germline-derived CDR1 and CDR2 are SGDLS and YYNGEE. Trimming shortened V by 0 bases and J by 3 bases, and 10 bases separated the two germline ends. The CDR3 is CASSVGQSDYEQYF. CDR3 nucleotide sequence: TGTGCCAGCAGCGTAGGTCAATCGGACTACGAGCAGTACTTC.

This clonotype was recorded at least ten times. V is TRBV20-1 and J is TRBJ2-5; D perhaps matches TRBD2 (5 bases). This CDR3 is built from 14 residues. CDR1 is DFQATT, CDR2 SNEGSKA, per germline (reference sequence). V was trimmed by 0 bases and J by 5 bases, leaving 13 bases between them. CDR3 coding DNA: TGCAGTGCTAGAGATCTGAGGGTACGGGAGACCCAGTACTTC. The encoded protein is CSARDLRVRETQYF.

This clonotype was counted many times. The chain is built from TRBV4-1 and TRBJ1-5; 8 nucleotides match TRBD1. This CDR3 has 16 residues. V gave up 4 bases and J gave up 2 bases; unmatched junction bases: 7. CDR1 MGHRA and CDR2 YSYEKL come from the germline V gene. CDR3 protein: CASSRLGQGGNQPQHF. The CDR3 DNA follows: TGCGCCAGCAGCCGGCTCGGACAGGGCGGCAATCAGCCCCAGCATTTT.

The rearrangement uses TRBV10-2 and TRBJ1-1; D remains ambiguous. Germline assignment: CDR1 WSHSY and CDR2 SAAADI. This CDR3 comprises 13 residues. Trimming pared 2 bases from V and 4 bases from J, leaving 8 bases between. Written as DNA, the CDR3 is TGCGCCAGCAGTGAGACGATGCGCACTGAAGCTTTCTTT. It is translated as CASSETMRTEAFF.

This clonotype was recorded many times. A read error may be the cause here, since a much bigger clone is one base away. The chain employs TRBV10-3 and TRBJ2-5; 7 bases are shared with TRBD1. Germline CDR1 reads ENHRY; CDR2 reads SYGVKD. The CDR3 is 15 residues long. The V and J ends lost 3 bases and 0 bases, in that order; junction bases with no gene match: 4. The CDR3: CAISEGQAYQETQYF. In DNA form, the CDR3 reads TGTGCCATCAGTGAAGGACAGGCGTACCAAGAGACCCAGTACTTC.

The gene calls are TRBV3-1 and TRBJ1-1; weak D call: TRBD1 (5 bases). There are 13 residues in the CDR3. Germline V lookup: CDR1 LGHDT, CDR2 YNNKEL (reference sequence). V was clipped by 4 bases and J by 6 bases, with 12 bases between them. CDR3 sequence reads: CASSRGDDAEAFF. In DNA, the CDR3 is TGTGCCAGCAGCCGAGGGGACGACGCTGAAGCTTTCTTT.

This clonotype has a count of ten or more. The chain couples TRBV20-1 to TRBJ1-3; D is ambiguous. This CDR3 is built from 12 residues. Trimming left V 3 bases short and J 1 base short, with 4 bases between. Per germline, CDR1 DFQATT and CDR2 SNEGSKA (reference sequence). The CDR3: CSARASGNTIYF. CDR3 in DNA: TGCAGTGCTAGGGCGTCTGGAAACACCATATATTTT.

This clonotype was observed a few times. V gene TRBV6-1 combines with J gene TRBJ1-1; 8 bases match TRBD1. V gave up 6 bases and J gave up 1 base; unmatched junction bases: 13. Germline CDR1 is MNHNS and CDR2 is SASEGT. The CDR3 contains 17 residues. The CDR3 DNA is TGTGCCAGCAGAACCAATGACAGGGGCAGAGGGAACACTGAAGCTTTCTTT. Translated: CASRTNDRGRGNTEAFF.

This clonotype has a count of ten or more. CDR3 sequence reads: CASSEGPANYGYTF. The CDR3 DNA follows: TGCGCCAGTTCGGAGGGCCCAGCTAACTATGGCTACACCTTC. V and J are TRBV5-1 and TRBJ1-2; D is unresolved. The germline V and J ends were trimmed by 8 bases and 0 bases, with 14 bases remaining between them. Per the germline V gene, CDR1 is SGHRS and CDR2 is YFSETQ. This CDR3 has 14 residues.

Concerning this clonotype: Just one base apart from a much larger clone, this may be a read error. This rearrangement joins TRBV5-5 to TRBJ2-5; 13 positions agree with TRBD2. The CDR3 extends over 15 amino acids. The germline CDR1 and CDR2 sequences are SGHKS and YYEKEE (reference sequence). V lost 4 bases to trimming and J lost 2 bases; unmatched junction nucleotides: 2. The CDR3 loop is CASSMTSGRQETQYF. CDR3 sequence (DNA): TGTGCCAGCAGCATGACTAGCGGGAGGCAAGAGACCCAGTACTTC.

This clonotype was detected ten times or more. The rearrangement joins TRBV2 to TRBJ2-5, with D unresolved. Germline CDR1 SNHLY, CDR2 FYNNEI. Trimming removed 6 bases at V and 7 bases at J, with 18 bases between. The CDR3 covers 14 residues. CDR3 amino acids: CASRPGPTVGTQYF. The CDR3 coding sequence is TGTGCCAGCAGACCCGGTCCTACTGTGGGGACCCAGTACTTC. Based on the CDR3 plus reference TRBV2 and TRBJ2-5, the full variable domain is EPEVTQTPSHQVTQMGQEVILRCVPISNHLYFYWYRQILGQKVEFLVSFYNNEISEKSEIFDDQFSVERPDGSNFTLKIRSTKLEDSAMYFCASRPGPTVGTQYFGPGTRLLVL.

The V gene is TRBV12-3 or TRBV12-4, the J gene TRBJ1-6; D is ambiguous. Trimming left V 2 bases short and J 6 bases short, with 5 bases between. CDR3 length equals 13 residues. CDR3 DNA sequence: TGTGCCAGCAGTTTAATTGGTAATTCACCCCTCCACTTT. It codes for CASSLIGNSPLHF.

The table lists this clonotype with many counts. V and J are TRBV12-3 or TRBV12-4 and TRBJ1-3; no reliable D call. CDR3 length: 12 amino acids. The V and J ends lost 7 bases and 6 bases respectively, with 10 bases between them. This CDR3 is CASTRSANTIYF. CDR3 sequence (DNA): TGTGCCAGCACTAGGTCCGCAAACACCATATATTTT.

There are many counts of this clonotype. V is TRBV6-1 and J is TRBJ1-2; D possibly corresponds to TRBD1 (6 bases). The CDR3 covers 13 residues. The V end was cut by 7 bases, the J end by 6 bases, with 15 bases between. CDR1 and CDR2 from the germline V gene are MNHNS and SASEGT. CDR3 sequence (DNA): TGTGCCAGCACATCCAGGGGTTACGATGGCTACACCTTC. It codes for CASTSRGYDGYTF.

This clonotype was counted at least ten times. The chain couples TRBV6-1 to TRBJ2-2; 7 bases fit TRBD2. The CDR3 totals 15 residues. After removal of 4 bases from V and 5 bases from J, the junction contained 7 bases not matched to a gene. Looked up from germline, CDR1 is MNHNS and CDR2 is SASEGT. CDR3 region: CASSADPGGTGELFF. The CDR3 coding sequence is TGTGCCAGCAGTGCCGACCCCGGGGGGACCGGGGAGCTGTTTTTT.

This clonotype was observed many times. The genes are TRBV6-1 and TRBJ2-6; D is unclear. V was trimmed by 1 base and J by 0 bases, leaving 4 bases between them. CDR1 is MNHNS, CDR2 SASEGT, per germline. This CDR3 has 15 residues. CDR3 nucleotide sequence: TGTGCCAGCAGTGAAGACAGCTCTGGGGCCAACGTCCTGACTTTC. Protein product: CASSEDSSGANVLTF.

The rearrangement links TRBV19 to TRBJ1-2; D uncertain. Germline CDR1 is LNHDA and CDR2 is SQIVND (reference sequence). CDR3 length equals 13 residues. Trimming pared 5 bases from V and 4 bases from J, leaving 11 bases between. CDR3 loop: CASSPGSVYGYTF. CDR3 DNA: TGTGCCAGTAGTCCCGGGTCGGTCTATGGCTACACCTTC.

This clonotype was observed many times. The chain employs TRBV20-1 and TRBJ1-5, with D unresolved. Germline values: CDR1 DFQATT, CDR2 SNEGSKA (reference sequence). The V end was cut by 6 bases, the J end by 4 bases, with 10 bases between. This CDR3 is 12 amino acids long. The CDR3, as DNA: TGCAGTGCAACCGACCTGAATCAGCCCCAGCATTTT. Encoded protein: CSATDLNQPQHF.